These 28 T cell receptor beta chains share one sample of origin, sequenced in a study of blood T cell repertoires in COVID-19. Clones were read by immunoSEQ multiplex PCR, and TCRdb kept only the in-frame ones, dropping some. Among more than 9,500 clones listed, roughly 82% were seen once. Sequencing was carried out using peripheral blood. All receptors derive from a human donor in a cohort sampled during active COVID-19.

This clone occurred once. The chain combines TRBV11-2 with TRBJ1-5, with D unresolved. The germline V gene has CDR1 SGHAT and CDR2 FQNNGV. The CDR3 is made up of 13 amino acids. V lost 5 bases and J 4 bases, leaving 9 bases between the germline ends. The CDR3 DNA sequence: TGTGCCAGCAGCACGAGTCTTAATCAGCCCCAGCATTTT. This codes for CASSTSLNQPQHF.

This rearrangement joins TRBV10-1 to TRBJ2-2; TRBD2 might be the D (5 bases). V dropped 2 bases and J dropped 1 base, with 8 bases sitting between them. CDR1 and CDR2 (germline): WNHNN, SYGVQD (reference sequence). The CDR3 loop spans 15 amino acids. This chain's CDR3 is CASSENGVNTGELFF. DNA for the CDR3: TGCGCCAGCAGTGAGAACGGGGTGAACACCGGGGAGCTGTTTTTT.

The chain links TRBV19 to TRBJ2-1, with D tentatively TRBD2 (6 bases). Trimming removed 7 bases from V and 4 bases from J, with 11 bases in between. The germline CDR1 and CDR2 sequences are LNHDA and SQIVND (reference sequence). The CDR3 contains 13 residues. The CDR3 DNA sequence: TGTGCCAGTATGGAGGGTTTGTACAATGAGCAGTTCTTC. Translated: CASMEGLYNEQFF.

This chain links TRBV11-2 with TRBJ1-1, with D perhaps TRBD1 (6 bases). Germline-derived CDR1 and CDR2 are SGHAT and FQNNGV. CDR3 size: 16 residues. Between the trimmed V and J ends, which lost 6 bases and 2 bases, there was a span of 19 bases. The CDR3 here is CASSLSPGHVNTEAFF. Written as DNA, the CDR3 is TGTGCCAGCAGTTTATCCCCGGGACATGTAAACACTGAAGCTTTCTTT. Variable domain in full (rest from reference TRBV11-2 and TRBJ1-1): EAGVAQSPRYKIIEKRQSVAFWCNPISGHATLYWYQQILGQGPKLLIQFQNNGVVDDSQLPKDRFSAERLKGVDSTLKIQPAKLEDSAVYLCASSLSPGHVNTEAFFGQGTRLTVV.

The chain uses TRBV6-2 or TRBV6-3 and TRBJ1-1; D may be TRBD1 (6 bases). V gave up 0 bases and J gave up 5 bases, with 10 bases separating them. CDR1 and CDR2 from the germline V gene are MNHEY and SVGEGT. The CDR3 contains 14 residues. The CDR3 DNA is TGTGCCAGCAGTTACTCGAGAGGGACAACTGAAGCTTTCTTT. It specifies CASSYSRGTTEAFF.

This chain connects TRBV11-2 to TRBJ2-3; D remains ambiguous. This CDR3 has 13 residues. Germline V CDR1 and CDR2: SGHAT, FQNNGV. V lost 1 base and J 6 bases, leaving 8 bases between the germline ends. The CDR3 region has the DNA TGTGCCAGCAGCTTAGCCGGGTCGGATACGCAGTATTTT. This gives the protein CASSLAGSDTQYF.

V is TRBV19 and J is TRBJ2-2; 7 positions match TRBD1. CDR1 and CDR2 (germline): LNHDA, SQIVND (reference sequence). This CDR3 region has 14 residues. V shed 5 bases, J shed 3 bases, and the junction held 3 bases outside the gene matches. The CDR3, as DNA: TGTGCCAGTAGTGTGACAGGGCACACCGGGGAGCTGTTTTTT. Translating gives CASSVTGHTGELFF.

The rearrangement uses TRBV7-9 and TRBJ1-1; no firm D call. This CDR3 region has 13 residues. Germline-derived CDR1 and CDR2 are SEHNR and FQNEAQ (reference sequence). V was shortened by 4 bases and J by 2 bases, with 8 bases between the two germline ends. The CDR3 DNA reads TGTGCCAGCAGCTCCCCCCCTAACACTGAAGCTTTCTTT. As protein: CASSSPPNTEAFF.

CDR3 residues: CASSGGWEKLFF. The CDR3 DNA sequence: TGTGCCAGCAGTGGCGGATGGGAAAAACTGTTTTTT. This chain uses TRBV7-9 with TRBJ1-4; D gene ambiguous. Germline CDR1 and CDR2: SEHNR and FQNEAQ (reference sequence). Deletions cut 6 bases from V and 8 bases from J, with 10 bases between. The length of the CDR3 is 12 residues. The full variable domain, completed using reference TRBV7-9 and TRBJ1-4, is DTGVSQNPRHKITKRGQNVTFRCDPISEHNRLYWYRQTLGQGPEFLTYFQNEAQLEKSRLLSDRFSAERPKGSFSTLEIQRTEQGDSAMYLCASSGGWEKLFFGSGTQLSVL.

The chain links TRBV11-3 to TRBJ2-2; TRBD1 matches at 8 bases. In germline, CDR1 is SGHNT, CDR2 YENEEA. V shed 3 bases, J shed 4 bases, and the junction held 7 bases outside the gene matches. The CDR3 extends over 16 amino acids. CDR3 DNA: TGTGCCAGCAGCTTTTGGCAGGGGGCCGGCACCGGGGAGCTGTTTTTT. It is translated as CASSFWQGAGTGELFF.

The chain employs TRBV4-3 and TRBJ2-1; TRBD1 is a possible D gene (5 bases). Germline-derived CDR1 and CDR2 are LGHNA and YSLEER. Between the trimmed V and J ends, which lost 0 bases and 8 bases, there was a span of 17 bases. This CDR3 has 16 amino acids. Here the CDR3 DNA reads TGCGCCAGCAGCCAAGATGGACAACGGTTAGGCGATGAGCAGTTCTTC. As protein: CASSQDGQRLGDEQFF.

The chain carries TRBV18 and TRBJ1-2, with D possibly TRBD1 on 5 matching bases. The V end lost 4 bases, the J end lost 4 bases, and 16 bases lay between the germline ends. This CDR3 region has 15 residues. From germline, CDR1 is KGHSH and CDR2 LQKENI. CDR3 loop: CASSLLDGGVYGYTF. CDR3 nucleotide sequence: TGTGCCAGCTCACTTCTGGACGGAGGGGTCTATGGCTACACCTTC.

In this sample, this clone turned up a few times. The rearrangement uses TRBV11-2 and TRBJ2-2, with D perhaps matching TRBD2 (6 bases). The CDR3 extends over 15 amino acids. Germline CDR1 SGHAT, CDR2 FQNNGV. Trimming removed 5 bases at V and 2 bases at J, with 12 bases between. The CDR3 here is CASSRTGVNTGELFF. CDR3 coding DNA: TGTGCCAGCAGCCGAACGGGGGTTAACACCGGGGAGCTGTTTTTT.

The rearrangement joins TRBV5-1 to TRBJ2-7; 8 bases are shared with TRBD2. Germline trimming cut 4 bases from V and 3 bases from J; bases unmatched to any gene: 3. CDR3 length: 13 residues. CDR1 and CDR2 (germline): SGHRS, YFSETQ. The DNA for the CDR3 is TGCGCCAGCAGCAGGGGACTAGTCTACGAGCAGTACTTC. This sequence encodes CASSRGLVYEQYF.

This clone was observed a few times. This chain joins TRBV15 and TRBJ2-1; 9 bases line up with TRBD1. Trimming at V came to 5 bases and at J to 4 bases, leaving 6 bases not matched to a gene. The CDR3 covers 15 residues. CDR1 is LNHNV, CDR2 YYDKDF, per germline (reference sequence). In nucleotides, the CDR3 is TGTGCCACCAGCGCCGGGACAGGGACATACAATGAGCAGTTCTTC. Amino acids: CATSAGTGTYNEQFF. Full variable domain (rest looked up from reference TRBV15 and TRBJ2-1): DAMVIQNPRYQVTQFGKPVTLSCSQTLNHNVMYWYQQKSSQAPKLLFHYYDKDFNNEADTPDNFQSRRPNTSFCFLDIRSPGLGDTAMYLCATSAGTGTYNEQFFGPGTRLTVL.

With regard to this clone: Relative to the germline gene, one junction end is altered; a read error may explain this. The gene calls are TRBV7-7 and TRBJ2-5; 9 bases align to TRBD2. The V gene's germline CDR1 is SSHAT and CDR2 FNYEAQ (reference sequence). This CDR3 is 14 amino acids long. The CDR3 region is CASSGGTSEETQYF. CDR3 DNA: TGTGCTAGCAGCGGGGGGACGTCGGAAGAGACCCAGTACTTC.

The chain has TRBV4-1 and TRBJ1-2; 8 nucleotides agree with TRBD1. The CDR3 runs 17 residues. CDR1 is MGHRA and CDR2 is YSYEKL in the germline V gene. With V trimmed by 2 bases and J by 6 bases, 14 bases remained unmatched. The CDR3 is CASSQRLLRTGWNGYTF. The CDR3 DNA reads TGCGCCAGCAGCCAAAGGTTGCTAAGGACAGGGTGGAATGGCTACACCTTC.

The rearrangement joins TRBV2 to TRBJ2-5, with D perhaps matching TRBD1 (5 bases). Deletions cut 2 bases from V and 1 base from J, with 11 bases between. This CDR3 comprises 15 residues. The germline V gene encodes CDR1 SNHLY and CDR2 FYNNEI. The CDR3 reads CASSERLGLQETQYF. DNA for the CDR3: TGTGCCAGCAGTGAACGGCTGGGGCTCCAAGAGACCCAGTACTTC.

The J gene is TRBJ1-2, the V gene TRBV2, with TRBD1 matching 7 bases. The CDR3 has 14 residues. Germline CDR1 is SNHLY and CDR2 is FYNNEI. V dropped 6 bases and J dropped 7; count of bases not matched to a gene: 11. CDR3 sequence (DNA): TGTGCCAGCAGAGTGACCCCAGGGGGAAGTGGCTACACCTTC. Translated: CASRVTPGGSGYTF.

The CDR3 DNA follows: TGTGCCAGCAGCTTAGCCCCAGCGGGGGGGCTAGATGAGCAGTTCTTC. It specifies CASSLAPAGGLDEQFF. This chain joins TRBV7-2 and TRBJ2-1, with 10 bases that match TRBD2. Germline V gene lookup returns CDR1 SGHTA and CDR2 FQGNSA. The V and J ends lost 0 bases and 8 bases, in that order; junction bases with no gene match: 7. This CDR3 spans 16 amino acids.

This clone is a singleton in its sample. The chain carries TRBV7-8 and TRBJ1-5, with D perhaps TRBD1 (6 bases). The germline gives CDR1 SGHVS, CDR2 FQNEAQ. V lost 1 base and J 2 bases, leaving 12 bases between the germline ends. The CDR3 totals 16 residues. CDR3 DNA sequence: TGTGCCAGCAGCTTAGTAGGGGGTGGGGGCAATCAGCCCCAGCATTTT. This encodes CASSLVGGGGNQPQHF.

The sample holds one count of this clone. The CDR3 reads CASSFSLLQDRANTGELFF. DNA for the CDR3: TGTGCCAGCAGTTTTTCCCTTCTCCAGGACAGGGCTAACACCGGGGAGCTGTTTTTT. The chain combines TRBV28 with TRBJ2-2; 8 bases fit TRBD1. Losses at the gene ends were 3 bases for V and 2 bases for J; bases not matched to a gene: 14. CDR3 length: 19 residues. The germline V gene encodes CDR1 MDHEN and CDR2 SYDVKM.

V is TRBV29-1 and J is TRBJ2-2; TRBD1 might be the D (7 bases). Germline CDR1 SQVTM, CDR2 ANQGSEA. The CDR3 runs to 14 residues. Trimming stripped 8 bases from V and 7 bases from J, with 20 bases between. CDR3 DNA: TGCAGCCCGGAGGGGGCCGCGCAGGACGGGGAGCTGTTTTTT. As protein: CSPEGAAQDGELFF.

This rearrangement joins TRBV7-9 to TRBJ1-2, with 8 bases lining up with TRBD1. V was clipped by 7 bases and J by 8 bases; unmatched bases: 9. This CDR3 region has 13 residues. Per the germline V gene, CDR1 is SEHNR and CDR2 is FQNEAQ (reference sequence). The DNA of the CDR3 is TGTGCCAGCACCAGACAGGGGCTAGGGGGCTACACCTTC. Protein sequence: CASTRQGLGGYTF.

The CDR3 protein is CAISESRAGGINSPLHF. CDR3 coding DNA: TGTGCCATCAGTGAGTCTCGGGCAGGGGGAATTAATTCACCCCTCCACTTT. The chain couples TRBV10-3 to TRBJ1-6, with 7 bases lining up with TRBD1. This CDR3 contains 17 residues. Per germline, CDR1 ENHRY and CDR2 SYGVKD. Trimming took 0 bases from V and 6 from J; bases not matched to a gene: 8.

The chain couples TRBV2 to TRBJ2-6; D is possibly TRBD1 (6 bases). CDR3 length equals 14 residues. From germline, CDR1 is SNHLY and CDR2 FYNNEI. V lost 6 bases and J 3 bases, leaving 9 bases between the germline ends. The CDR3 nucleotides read TGTGCCAGCAGCAGGGGTGGTGGGGCCAACGTCCTGACTTTC. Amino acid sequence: CASSRGGGANVLTF. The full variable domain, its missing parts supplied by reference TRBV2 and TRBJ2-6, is EPEVTQTPSHQVTQMGQEVILRCVPISNHLYFYWYRQILGQKVEFLVSFYNNEISEKSEIFDDQFSVERPDGSNFTLKIRSTKLEDSAMYFCASSRGGGANVLTFGAGSRLTVL.

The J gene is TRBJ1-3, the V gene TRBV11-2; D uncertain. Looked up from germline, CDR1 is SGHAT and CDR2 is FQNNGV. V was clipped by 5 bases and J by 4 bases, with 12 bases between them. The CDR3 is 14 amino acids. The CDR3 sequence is CASSPVSTGNTIYF. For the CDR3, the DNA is TGTGCCAGCAGCCCGGTATCCACGGGAAACACCATATATTTT.

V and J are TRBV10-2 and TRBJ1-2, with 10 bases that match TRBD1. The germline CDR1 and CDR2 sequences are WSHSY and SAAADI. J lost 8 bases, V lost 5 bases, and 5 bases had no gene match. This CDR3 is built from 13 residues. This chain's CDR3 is CASSSDRGIGYTF. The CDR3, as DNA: TGCGCCAGCAGTTCGGACAGGGGGATAGGCTACACCTTC.